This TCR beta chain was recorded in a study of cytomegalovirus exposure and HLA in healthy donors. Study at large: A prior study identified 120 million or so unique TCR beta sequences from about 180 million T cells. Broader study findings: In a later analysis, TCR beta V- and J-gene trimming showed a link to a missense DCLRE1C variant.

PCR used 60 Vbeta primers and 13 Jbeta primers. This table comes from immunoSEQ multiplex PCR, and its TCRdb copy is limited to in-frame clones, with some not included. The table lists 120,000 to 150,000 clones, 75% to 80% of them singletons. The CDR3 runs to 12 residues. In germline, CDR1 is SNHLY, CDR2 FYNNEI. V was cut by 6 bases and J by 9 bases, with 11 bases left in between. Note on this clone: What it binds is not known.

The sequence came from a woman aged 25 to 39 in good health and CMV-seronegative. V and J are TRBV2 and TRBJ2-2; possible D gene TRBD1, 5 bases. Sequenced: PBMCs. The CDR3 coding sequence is TGTGCCAGCAGCGCAGGGTTTTGGGAGCTGTTTTTT. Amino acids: CASSAGFWELFF. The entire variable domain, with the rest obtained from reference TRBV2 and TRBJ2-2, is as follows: EPEVTQTPSHQVTQMGQEVILRCVPISNHLYFYWYRQILGQKVEFLVSFYNNEISEKSEIFDDQFSVERPDGSNFTLKIRSTKLEDSAMYFCASSAGFWELFFGEGSRLTVL.